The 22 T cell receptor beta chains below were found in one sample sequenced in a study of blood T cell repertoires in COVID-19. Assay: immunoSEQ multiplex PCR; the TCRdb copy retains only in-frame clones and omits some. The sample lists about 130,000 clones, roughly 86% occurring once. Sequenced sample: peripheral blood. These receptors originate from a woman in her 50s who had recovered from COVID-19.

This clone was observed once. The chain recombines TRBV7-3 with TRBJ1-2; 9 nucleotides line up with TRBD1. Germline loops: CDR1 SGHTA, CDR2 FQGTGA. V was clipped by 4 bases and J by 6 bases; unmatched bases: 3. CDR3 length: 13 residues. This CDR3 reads CASSSGQGHGYTF. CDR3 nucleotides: TGTGCCAGCAGCTCGGGACAGGGACATGGCTACACCTTC.

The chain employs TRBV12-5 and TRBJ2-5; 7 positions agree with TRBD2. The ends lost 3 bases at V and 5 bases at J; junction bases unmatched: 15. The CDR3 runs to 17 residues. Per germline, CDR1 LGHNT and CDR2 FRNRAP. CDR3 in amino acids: CASGLPQVALGGETQYF. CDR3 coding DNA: TGTGCTAGTGGTTTACCGCAGGTTGCGCTGGGGGGGGAGACCCAGTACTTC.

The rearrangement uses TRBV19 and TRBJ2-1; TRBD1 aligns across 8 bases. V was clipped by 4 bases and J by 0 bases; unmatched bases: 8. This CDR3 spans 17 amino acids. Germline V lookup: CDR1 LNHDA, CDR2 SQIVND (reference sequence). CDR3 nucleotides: TGTGCCAGTAGTAAAGACAGGGGCGACAGCTCCTACAATGAGCAGTTCTTC. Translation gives CASSKDRGDSSYNEQFF.

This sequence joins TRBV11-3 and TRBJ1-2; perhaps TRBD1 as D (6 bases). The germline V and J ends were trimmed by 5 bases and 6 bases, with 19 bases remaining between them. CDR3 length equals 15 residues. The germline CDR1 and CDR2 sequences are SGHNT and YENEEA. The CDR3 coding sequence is TGTGCCAGCAGCAGTGGACAGCCCCGAGGGGATGGCTACACCTTC. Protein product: CASSSGQPRGDGYTF.

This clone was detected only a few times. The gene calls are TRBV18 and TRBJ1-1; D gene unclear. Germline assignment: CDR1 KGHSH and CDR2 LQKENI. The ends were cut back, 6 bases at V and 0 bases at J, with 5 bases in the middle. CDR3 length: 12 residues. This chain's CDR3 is CASSQMNTEAFF. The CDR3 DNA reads TGTGCCAGCTCCCAGATGAACACTGAAGCTTTCTTT.

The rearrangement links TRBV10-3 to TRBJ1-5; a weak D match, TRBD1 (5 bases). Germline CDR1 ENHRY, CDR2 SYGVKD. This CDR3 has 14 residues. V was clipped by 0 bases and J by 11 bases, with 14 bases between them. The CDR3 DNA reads TGTGCCATCAGTGAGTCCCGGGGGGTTGAGTCCCAGCATTTT. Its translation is CAISESRGVESQHF.

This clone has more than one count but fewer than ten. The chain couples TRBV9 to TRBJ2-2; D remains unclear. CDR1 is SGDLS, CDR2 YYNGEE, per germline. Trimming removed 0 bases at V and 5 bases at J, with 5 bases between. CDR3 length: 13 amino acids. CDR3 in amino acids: CASSVDQTGELFF. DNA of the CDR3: TGTGCCAGCAGCGTAGATCAGACCGGGGAGCTGTTTTTT.

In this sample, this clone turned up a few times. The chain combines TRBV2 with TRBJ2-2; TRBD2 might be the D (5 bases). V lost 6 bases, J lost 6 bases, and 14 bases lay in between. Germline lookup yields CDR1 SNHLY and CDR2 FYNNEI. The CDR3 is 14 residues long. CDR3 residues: CASRSGNRAGELFF. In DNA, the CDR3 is TGTGCCAGCAGATCCGGGAATCGCGCCGGGGAGCTGTTTTTT.

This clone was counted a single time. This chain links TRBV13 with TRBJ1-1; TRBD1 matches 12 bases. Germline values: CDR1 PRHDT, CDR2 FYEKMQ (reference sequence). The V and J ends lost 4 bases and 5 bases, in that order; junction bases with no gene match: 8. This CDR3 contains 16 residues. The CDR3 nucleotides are TGTGCCAGCAGCTCCCGGCGGGACAGGGGGCGAACTGAAGCTTTCTTT. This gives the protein CASSSRRDRGRTEAFF.

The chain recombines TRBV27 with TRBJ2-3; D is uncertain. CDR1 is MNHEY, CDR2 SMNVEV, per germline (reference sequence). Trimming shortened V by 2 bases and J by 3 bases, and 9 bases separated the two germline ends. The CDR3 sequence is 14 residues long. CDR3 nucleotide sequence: TGTGCCAGCAGTTTAACTATTGTGACAGATACGCAGTATTTT. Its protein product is CASSLTIVTDTQYF.

The CDR3 reads CASSLGGSYNEQFF. CDR3 sequence (DNA): TGTGCCAGCAGCCTCGGGGGATCCTACAATGAGCAGTTCTTC. The chain couples TRBV7-3 to TRBJ2-1, with a possible D match to TRBD2 (6 bases). The CDR3 is 14 residues long. V was cut by 5 bases and J by 1 base, with 9 bases left in between. Germline assignment: CDR1 SGHTA and CDR2 FQGTGA.

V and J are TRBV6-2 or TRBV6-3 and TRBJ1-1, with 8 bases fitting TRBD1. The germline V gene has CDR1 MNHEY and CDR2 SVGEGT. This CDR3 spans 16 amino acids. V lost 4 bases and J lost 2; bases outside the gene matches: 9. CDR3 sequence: CASSSGTGGVNTEAFF. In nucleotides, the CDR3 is TGTGCCAGCAGTTCCGGGACAGGAGGGGTAAACACTGAAGCTTTCTTT.

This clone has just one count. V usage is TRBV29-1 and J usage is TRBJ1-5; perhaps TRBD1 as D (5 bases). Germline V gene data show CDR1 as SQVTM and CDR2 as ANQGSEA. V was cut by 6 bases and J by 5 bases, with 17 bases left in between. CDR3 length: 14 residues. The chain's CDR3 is CSVARERGDQPQHF. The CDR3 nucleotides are TGCAGCGTGGCCAGGGAAAGGGGCGATCAGCCCCAGCATTTT.

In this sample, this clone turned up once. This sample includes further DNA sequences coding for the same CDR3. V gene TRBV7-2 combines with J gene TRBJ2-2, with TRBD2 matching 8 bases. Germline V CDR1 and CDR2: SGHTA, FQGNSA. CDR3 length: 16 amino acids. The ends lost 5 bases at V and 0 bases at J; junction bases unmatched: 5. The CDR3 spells CASSQTSGANTGELFF. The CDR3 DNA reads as TGTGCCAGCAGCCAAACTAGCGGAGCGAACACCGGGGAGCTGTTTTTT.

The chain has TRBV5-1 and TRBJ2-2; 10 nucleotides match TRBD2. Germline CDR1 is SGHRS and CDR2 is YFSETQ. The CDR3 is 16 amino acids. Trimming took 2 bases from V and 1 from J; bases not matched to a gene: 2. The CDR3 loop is CASSFIAGGNTGELFF. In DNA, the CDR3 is TGCGCCAGCAGCTTTATAGCGGGAGGGAACACCGGGGAGCTGTTTTTT.

CDR3 DNA sequence: TGCGCCAGCAGCCAAGTCGACTTGATAAGCTCCTACAATGAGCAGTTCTTC. It translates to CASSQVDLISSYNEQFF. The chain links TRBV4-1 to TRBJ2-1; the D is unclear. With 1 base removed from V and 0 bases from J, the gap between germline ends came to 13 bases. Germline lookup yields CDR1 MGHRA and CDR2 YSYEKL. CDR3 length: 17 amino acids.

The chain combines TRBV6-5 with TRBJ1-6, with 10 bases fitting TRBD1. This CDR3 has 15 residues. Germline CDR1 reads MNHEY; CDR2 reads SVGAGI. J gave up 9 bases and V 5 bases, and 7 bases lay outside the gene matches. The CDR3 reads CASSPLGDRGSPLHF. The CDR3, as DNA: TGTGCCAGCAGTCCCCTGGGGGACAGGGGTTCACCCCTCCACTTT.

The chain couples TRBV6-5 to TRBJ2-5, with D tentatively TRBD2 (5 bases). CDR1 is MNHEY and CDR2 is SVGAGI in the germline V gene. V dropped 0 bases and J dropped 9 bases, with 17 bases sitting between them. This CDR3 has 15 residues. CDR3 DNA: TGTGCCAGCAGTTACTCGACGCGGACTCTTGCGTCCCAGTACTTC. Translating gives CASSYSTRTLASQYF.

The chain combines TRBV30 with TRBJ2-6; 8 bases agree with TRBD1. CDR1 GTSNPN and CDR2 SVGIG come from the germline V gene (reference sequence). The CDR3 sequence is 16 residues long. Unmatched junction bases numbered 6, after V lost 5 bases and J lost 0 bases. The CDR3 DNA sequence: TGTGCCTGGTCCCGGGACAGGAGCTCTGGGGCCAACGTCCTGACTTTC. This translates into CAWSRDRSSGANVLTF.

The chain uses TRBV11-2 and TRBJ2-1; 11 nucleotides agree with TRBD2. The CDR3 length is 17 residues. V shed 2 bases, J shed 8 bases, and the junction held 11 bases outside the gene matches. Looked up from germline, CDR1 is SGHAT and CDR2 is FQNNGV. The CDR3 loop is CASSLRLAGGQSDEQFF. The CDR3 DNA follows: TGTGCCAGCAGCTTAAGGCTAGCGGGGGGCCAGAGCGATGAGCAGTTCTTC.

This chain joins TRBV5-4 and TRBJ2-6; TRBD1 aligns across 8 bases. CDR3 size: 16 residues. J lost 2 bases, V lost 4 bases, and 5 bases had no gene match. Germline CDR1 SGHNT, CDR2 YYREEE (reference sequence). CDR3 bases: TGTGCCAGCAGCCCAGTGACAGGGGCTGGGGCCAACGTCCTGACTTTC. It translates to CASSPVTGAGANVLTF.

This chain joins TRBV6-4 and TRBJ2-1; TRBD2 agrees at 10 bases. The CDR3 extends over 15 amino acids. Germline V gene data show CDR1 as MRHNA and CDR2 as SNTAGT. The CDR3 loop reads CAGKERASGSHEQFF. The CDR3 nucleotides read TGTGCGGGCAAGGAGAGGGCTAGCGGGAGCCATGAGCAGTTCTTC.